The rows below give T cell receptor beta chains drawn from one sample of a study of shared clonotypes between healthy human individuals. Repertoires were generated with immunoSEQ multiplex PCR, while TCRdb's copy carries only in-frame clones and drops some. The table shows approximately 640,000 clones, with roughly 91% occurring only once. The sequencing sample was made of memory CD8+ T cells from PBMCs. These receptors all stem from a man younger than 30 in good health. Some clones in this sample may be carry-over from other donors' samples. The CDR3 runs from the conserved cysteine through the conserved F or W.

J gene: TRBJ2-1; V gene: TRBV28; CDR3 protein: CASRGWGEGSYNEQFF
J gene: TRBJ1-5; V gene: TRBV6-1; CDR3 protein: CASSEWEYSNQPQHF
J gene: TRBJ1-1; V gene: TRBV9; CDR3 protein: CASSVGVGERTEAFF
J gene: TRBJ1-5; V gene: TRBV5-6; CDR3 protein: CASRRQGSNQPQHF
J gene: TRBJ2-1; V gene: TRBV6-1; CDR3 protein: CASRRLADNEQFF
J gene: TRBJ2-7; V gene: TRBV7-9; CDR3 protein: CASSFRGKSYEQYF
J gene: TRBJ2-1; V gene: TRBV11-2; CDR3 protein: CASSSWTKHNEQFF
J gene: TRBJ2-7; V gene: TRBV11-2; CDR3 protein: CASSLSEQGFYEQYF
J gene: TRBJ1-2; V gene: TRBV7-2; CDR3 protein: CASSYPGEGYTF
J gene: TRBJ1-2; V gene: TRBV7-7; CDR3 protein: CASSLREDLKTRQYGYTF
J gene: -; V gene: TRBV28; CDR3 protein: CASSSFSYEQYF
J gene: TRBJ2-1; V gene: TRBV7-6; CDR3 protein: CASSTVKWRDSYNEQFF
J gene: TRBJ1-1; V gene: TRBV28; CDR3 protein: CASSLSGGSEAFF
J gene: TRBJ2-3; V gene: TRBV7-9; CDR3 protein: CASSSATGGSTQYF
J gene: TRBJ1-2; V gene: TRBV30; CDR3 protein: CAWSHANYGYTF
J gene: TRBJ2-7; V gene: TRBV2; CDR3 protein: CASSPRQSSYEQYF
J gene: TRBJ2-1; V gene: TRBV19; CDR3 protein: CASSNGLSSYNEQFF
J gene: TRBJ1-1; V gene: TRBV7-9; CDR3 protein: CASSFRAEDTEAFF